This TCR beta chain appears in the sequencing data of a study of technical replicates of blood from a handful of donors. Some clones are missing from TCRdb's copy, which holds only in-frame ones; the method was immunoSEQ multiplex PCR. This sample has 70,000 to 80,000 clones, with roughly 90% found just once. The sequence derives from a human donor in good health. The specimen sequenced was T cells isolated from PBMCs.

The CDR3 reads CASSRGTGTNTEAFF. CDR3 in DNA: TGTGCCAGCAGCAGGGGGACAGGGACGAACACTGAAGCTTTCTTT. This sequence joins TRBV21-1 and TRBJ1-1; the table's D call TRBD1 went unverified against the DNA. TRBV21-1 is a known pseudogene. This CDR3 comprises 15 residues.